Listed below are T cell receptor beta chains from one sample, sequenced in a study of blood T cell repertoires in COVID-19. Profiling relied on immunoSEQ multiplex PCR, and the TCRdb table lists in-frame clones only, not all of them. The sample lists over 55,000 clones; approximately 81% were seen once. Sequenced sample: peripheral blood. These TCRs come from a man aged 45-65 years with active COVID-19. Both conserved end residues are part of each CDR3. Each record gives: D gene, V gene, J gene, CDR3 length, clone size, CDR3 protein, CDR3 DNA. The D gene is left open where the match is weak. Expanded clones get a size class; other rows say once, few or many, or leave the size out.

NA	TRBV4-2	TRBJ1-1	12	NA	CASSHPGRGAFF	TGTGCCAGCAGTCACCCGGGGCGGGGAGCTTTCTTT
TRBD2	TRBV9	TRBJ2-3	15	NA	CASSVASGGTDTQYF	TGTGCCAGCAGCGTAGCAAGCGGGGGAACAGATACGCAGTATTTT
NA	TRBV7-8	TRBJ2-7	19	NA	CASSLRSLGQARTPYEQYF	TGTGCCAGCAGCTTACGATCTTTGGGTCAGGCCCGAACTCCCTACGAGCAGTACTTC
TRBD2	TRBV5-1	TRBJ2-7	14	NA	CASSPGLAGYEQYF	TGCGCCAGCAGCCCCGGACTAGCGGGATACGAGCAGTACTTC
TRBD2	TRBV5-1	TRBJ2-5	16	NA	CASSYPGLADQETQYF	TGCGCCAGCAGCTATCCGGGACTAGCGGACCAAGAGACCCAGTACTTC
NA	TRBV4-1	TRBJ1-4	15	NA	CASSFSGTGFEKLFF	TGCGCCAGCAGCTTCTCCGGGACTGGGTTTGAAAAACTGTTTTTT
TRBD1	TRBV18	TRBJ2-1	15	NA	CASSPNSGQGNEQFF	TGTGCCAGCTCACCTAACTCAGGACAGGGAAATGAGCAGTTCTTC
NA	TRBV2	TRBJ1-2	15	once	CASSQVILPDYGYTF	TGTGCCAGCAGTCAAGTCATCCTGCCGGACTATGGCTACACCTTC
NA	TRBV9	TRBJ1-6	15	NA	CASSAGSSYNSPLHF	TGTGCCAGCAGCGCCGGGAGCTCCTATAATTCACCCCTCCACTTT
TRBD1	TRBV18	TRBJ2-7	13	NA	CASSPGQGNEQYF	TGTGCCAGCTCTCCCGGACAGGGCAACGAGCAGTACTTC
TRBD1	TRBV4-1	TRBJ2-7	14	NA	CASSQVDRANEQYF	TGCGCCAGCAGCCAAGTTGACAGGGCAAACGAGCAGTACTTC
TRBD1	TRBV9	TRBJ1-2	14	NA	CASSATGTVYGYTF	TGTGCCAGCAGCGCAACCGGGACAGTCTATGGCTACACCTTC
TRBD1	TRBV4-2	TRBJ1-2	13	NA	CASSPWDRPGYTF	TGTGCCAGCAGCCCCTGGGACAGGCCTGGCTACACCTTC
NA	TRBV19	TRBJ2-1	14	NA	CASSRQASGNEQFF	TGTGCCAGTAGTCGACAGGCTAGCGGCAATGAGCAGTTCTTC
TRBD1	TRBV9	TRBJ2-5	15	NA	CASSVTGGKQETQYF	TGTGCCAGCAGCGTAACAGGGGGCAAGCAAGAGACCCAGTACTTC
TRBD2	TRBV6-4	TRBJ2-3	16	NA	CASSDQAGGPWDTQYF	TGTGCCAGCAGTGACCAAGCGGGGGGACCTTGGGATACGCAGTATTTT
NA	TRBV12-3/TRBV12-4	TRBJ1-1	13	NA	CACKQDPNTEAFF	TGTGCCTGTAAACAGGACCCGAACACTGAAGCTTTCTTT
TRBD1	TRBV25-1	TRBJ1-1	15	NA	CASREGDRDNTEAFF	TGTGCCAGCCGTGAGGGAGACAGGGACAACACTGAAGCTTTCTTT
NA	TRBV7-2	TRBJ2-3	15	NA	CASSLGAPPLDTQYF	TGTGCCAGCAGCTTAGGCGCCCCCCCCCTGGATACGCAGTATTTT
NA	TRBV5-6	TRBJ2-2	15	NA	CASSIPQAGTGELFF	TGTGCCAGCAGCATCCCCCAGGCAGGCACCGGGGAGCTGTTTTTT
NA	TRBV7-9	TRBJ2-7	13	NA	CASSIGQSYEQYF	TGTGCCAGCAGCATAGGACAGTCCTACGAGCAGTACTTC
NA	TRBV20-1	TRBJ1-2	11	NA	CSARDLVGYTF	TGCAGTGCTAGAGATCTAGTTGGCTACACCTTC
NA	TRBV6-1	TRBJ1-5	16	NA	CASSDPWTVSNQPQHF	TGTGCCAGCAGTGACCCCTGGACAGTTAGCAATCAGCCCCAGCATTTT
NA	TRBV5-1	TRBJ1-6	13	few	CASSMDQNSPLHF	TGCGCCAGCAGCATGGATCAGAATTCACCCCTCCACTTT
NA	TRBV5-1	TRBJ2-3	15	NA	CASSLEDTFTDTQYF	TGCGCCAGCAGCTTAGAGGACACGTTCACAGATACGCAGTATTTT
TRBD2	TRBV9	TRBJ2-7	15	NA	CASSPGGNPTYEQYF	TGTGCCAGCAGCCCGGGGGGGAACCCAACCTACGAGCAGTACTTC